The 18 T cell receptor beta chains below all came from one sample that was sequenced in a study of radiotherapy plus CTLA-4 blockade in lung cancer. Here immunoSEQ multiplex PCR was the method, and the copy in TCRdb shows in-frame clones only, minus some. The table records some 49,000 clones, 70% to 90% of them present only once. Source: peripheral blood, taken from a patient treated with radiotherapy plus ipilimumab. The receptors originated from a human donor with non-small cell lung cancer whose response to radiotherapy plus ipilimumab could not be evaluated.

The CDR3 loop is CASSLLKAYNEQFF. CDR3 DNA: TGTGCCAGCAGCTTACTGAAAGCATACAATGAGCAGTTCTTC. The chain links TRBV7-9 to TRBJ2-1; D is ambiguous. The CDR3 loop spans 14 amino acids. The germline CDR1 and CDR2 sequences are SEHNR and FQNEAQ (reference sequence). Trimming took 2 bases from V and 4 from J, leaving 9 bases between them.

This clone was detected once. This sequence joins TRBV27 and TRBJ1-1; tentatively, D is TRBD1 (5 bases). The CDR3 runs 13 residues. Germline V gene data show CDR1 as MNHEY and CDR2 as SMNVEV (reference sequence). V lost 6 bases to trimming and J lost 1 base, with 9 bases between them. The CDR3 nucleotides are TGTGCCAGCAGGGGCACAGGGAACACTGAAGCTTTCTTT. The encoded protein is CASRGTGNTEAFF.

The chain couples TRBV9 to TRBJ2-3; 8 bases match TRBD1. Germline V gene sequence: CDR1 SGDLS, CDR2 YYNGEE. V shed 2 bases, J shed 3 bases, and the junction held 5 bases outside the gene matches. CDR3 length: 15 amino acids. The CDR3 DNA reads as TGTGCCAGCAGCGTCAGGGGGCTGGGTACAGATACGCAGTATTTT. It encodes CASSVRGLGTDTQYF.

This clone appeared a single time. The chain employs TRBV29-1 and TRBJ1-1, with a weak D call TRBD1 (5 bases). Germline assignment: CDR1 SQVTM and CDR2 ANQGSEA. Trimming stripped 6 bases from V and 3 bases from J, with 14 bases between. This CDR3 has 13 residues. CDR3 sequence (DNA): TGCAGCGTGGGTGGGACGGGGGACACTGAAGCTTTCTTT. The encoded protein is CSVGGTGDTEAFF. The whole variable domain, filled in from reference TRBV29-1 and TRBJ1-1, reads SAVISQKPSRDICQRGTSLTIQCQVDSQVTMMFWYRQQPGQSLTLIATANQGSEATYESGFVIDKFPISRPNLTFSTLTVSNMSPEDSSIYLCSVGGTGDTEAFFGQGTRLTVV.

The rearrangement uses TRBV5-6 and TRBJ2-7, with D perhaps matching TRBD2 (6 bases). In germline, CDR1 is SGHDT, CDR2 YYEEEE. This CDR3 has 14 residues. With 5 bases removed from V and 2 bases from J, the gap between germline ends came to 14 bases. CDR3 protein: CASSWTGLPYEQYF. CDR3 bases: TGTGCCAGCAGTTGGACGGGACTCCCCTACGAGCAGTACTTC.

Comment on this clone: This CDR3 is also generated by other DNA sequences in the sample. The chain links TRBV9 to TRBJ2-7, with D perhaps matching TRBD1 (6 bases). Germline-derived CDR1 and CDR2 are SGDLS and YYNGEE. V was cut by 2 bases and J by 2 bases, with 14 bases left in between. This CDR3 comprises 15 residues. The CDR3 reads CASSVGQGTAYEQYF. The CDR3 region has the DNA TGTGCCAGCAGCGTGGGGCAGGGGACGGCCTACGAGCAGTACTTC.

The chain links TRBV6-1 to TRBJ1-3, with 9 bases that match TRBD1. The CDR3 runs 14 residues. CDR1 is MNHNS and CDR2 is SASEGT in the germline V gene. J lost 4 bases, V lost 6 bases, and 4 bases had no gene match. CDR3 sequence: CASSGTGYGNTIYF. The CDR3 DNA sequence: TGTGCCAGCAGCGGGACAGGGTACGGAAACACCATATATTTT.

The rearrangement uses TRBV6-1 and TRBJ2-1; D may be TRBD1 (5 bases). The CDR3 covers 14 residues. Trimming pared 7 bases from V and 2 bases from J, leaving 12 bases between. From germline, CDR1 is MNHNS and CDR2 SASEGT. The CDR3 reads CASKEQAAYNEQFF. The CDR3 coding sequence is TGTGCCAGCAAGGAACAGGCCGCCTACAATGAGCAGTTCTTC.

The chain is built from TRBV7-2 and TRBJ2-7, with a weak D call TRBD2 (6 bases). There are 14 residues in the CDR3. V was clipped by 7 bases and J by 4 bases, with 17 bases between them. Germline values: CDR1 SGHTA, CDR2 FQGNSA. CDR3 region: CASTSPGLLYEQYF. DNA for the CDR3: TGTGCCAGCACTTCCCCGGGACTGCTGTACGAGCAGTACTTC.

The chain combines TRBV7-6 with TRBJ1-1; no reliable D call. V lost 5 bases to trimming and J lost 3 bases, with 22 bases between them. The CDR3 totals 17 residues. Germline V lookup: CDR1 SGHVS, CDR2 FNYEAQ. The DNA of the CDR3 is TGTGCCAGCAGCGCCCAAATCGGGGATGCCCGGTACACTGAAGCTTTCTTT. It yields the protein CASSAQIGDARYTEAFF.

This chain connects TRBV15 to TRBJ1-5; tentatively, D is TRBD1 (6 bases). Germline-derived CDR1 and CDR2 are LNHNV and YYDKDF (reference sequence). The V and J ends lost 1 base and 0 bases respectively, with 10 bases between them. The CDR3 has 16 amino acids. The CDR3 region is CATSRGAGASNQPQHF. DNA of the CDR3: TGTGCCACCAGCAGAGGGGCAGGGGCTAGCAATCAGCCCCAGCATTTT.

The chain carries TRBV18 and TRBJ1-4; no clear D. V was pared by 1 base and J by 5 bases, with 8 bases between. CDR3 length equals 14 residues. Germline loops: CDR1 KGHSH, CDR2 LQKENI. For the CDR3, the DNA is TGTGCCAGCTCACCACAGACTTTCAATGAAAAACTGTTTTTT. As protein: CASSPQTFNEKLFF. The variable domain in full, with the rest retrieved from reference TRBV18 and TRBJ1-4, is NAGVMQNPRHLVRRRGQEARLRCSPMKGHSHVYWYRQLPEEGLKFMVYLQKENIIDESGMPKERFSAEFPKEGPSILRIQQVVRGDSAAYFCASSPQTFNEKLFFGSGTQLSVL.

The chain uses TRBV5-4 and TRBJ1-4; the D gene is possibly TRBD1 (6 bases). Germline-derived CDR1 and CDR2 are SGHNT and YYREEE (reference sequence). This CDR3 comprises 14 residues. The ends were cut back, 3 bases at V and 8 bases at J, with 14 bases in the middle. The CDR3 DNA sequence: TGTGCCAGCAGCTCAGGACAGAAGGGCGAAAAACTGTTTTTT. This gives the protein CASSSGQKGEKLFF.

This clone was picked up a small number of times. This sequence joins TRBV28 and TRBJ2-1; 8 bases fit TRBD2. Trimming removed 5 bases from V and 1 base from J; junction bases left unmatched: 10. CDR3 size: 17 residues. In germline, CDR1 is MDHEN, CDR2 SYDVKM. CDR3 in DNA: TGTGCCAGCAGTCCCCAGCGGGGGAGGCAGTCCTACAATGAGCAGTTCTTC. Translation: CASSPQRGRQSYNEQFF.

Written as DNA, the CDR3 is TGTGCCAGCAGTTACCGAGGGGGCCATGGCTACACCTTC. Protein sequence: CASSYRGGHGYTF. The chain has TRBV6-6 and TRBJ1-2; 7 bases agree with TRBD1. V was pared by 2 bases and J by 6 bases, with 3 bases of the junction left unmatched. Germline V gene lookup returns CDR1 MNHNY and CDR2 SVGAGI (reference sequence). This CDR3 spans 13 amino acids.

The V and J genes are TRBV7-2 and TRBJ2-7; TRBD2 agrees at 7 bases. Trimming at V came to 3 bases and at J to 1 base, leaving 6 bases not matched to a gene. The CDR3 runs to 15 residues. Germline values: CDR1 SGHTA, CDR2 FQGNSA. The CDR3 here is CASSLASGYSYEQYF. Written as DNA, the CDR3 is TGTGCCAGCAGCTTGGCTAGCGGCTATTCCTACGAGCAGTACTTC.

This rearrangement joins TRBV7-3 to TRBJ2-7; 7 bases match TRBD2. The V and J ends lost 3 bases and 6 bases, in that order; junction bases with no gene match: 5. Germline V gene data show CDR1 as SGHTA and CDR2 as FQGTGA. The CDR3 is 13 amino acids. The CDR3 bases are TGTGCCAGCAGCTTTATGGGGGAGGGCGAGCAGTACTTC. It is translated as CASSFMGEGEQYF.

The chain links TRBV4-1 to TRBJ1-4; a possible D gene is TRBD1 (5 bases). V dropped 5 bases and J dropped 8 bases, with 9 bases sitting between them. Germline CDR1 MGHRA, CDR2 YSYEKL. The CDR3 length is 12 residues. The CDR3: CASSKGLEKLFF. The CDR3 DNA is TGCGCCAGCAGCAAGGGGCTGGAAAAACTGTTTTTT.